These 20 T cell receptor beta chains came from one sample sequenced in a study of blood T cell repertoires in COVID-19. Here immunoSEQ multiplex PCR was the method, and the copy in TCRdb shows in-frame clones only, minus some. The sample consists of around 170,000 clones, about 90% of them appearing once. Sample: peripheral blood. The receptors were gathered from a man between 60 and 75 years old with acute or convalescent COVID-19.

Sample share makes this clone medium-sized. The chain carries TRBV5-4 and TRBJ1-1, with D perhaps TRBD1 (5 bases). V shed 1 base and J shed 0 bases, with 10 bases lying between them. The CDR3 covers 15 residues. CDR1 SGHNT and CDR2 YYREEE come from the germline V gene (reference sequence). The CDR3: CASSLIRGLNTEAFF. In nucleotides, the CDR3 is TGTGCCAGCAGCTTGATTAGGGGATTGAACACTGAAGCTTTCTTT.

The chain couples TRBV11-2 to TRBJ2-3; D possibly corresponds to TRBD2 (6 bases). Germline V CDR1 and CDR2: SGHAT, FQNNGV. V lost 0 bases to trimming and J lost 6 bases, with 19 bases between them. The CDR3 covers 17 residues. The CDR3, as DNA: TGTGCCAGCAGCTTAGATCAAGCGGCCTTGGGGAGGGATACGCAGTATTTT. Encoded protein: CASSLDQAALGRDTQYF.

This chain joins TRBV10-2 and TRBJ2-3; 8 bases are a match to TRBD2. The CDR3 length is 14 residues. CDR1 WSHSY and CDR2 SAAADI come from the germline V gene. With 8 bases clipped from V and 0 bases from J, the junction kept 4 bases outside the gene matches. CDR3 amino acids: CASLAGHSTDTQYF. CDR3 nucleotide sequence: TGCGCCAGCTTAGCGGGACACAGCACAGATACGCAGTATTTT.

The chain carries TRBV6-6 and TRBJ2-7, with 7 bases that match TRBD1. CDR3 length: 15 amino acids. Unmatched junction bases numbered 9, after V lost 4 bases and J lost 3 bases. Looked up from germline, CDR1 is MNHNY and CDR2 is SVGAGI (reference sequence). CDR3 in DNA: TGTGCCAGCAGTTCAGAGGACAGGCCGAACTACGAGCAGTACTTC. It yields the protein CASSSEDRPNYEQYF.

This clone was picked up many times. V is TRBV19 and J is TRBJ1-2; TRBD1 might be the D (5 bases). With 8 bases removed from V and 8 bases from J, the gap between germline ends came to 21 bases. CDR1 and CDR2 (germline): LNHDA, SQIVND (reference sequence). The CDR3 totals 14 residues. This CDR3 is CASGHTTRVGGYTF. As DNA, the CDR3 is TGTGCCAGTGGCCACACCACCAGGGTGGGCGGCTACACCTTC.

This chain links TRBV11-2 with TRBJ2-4; 7 nucleotides align to TRBD2. J lost 3 bases, V lost 5 bases, and 7 bases had no gene match. The length of the CDR3 is 15 residues. The germline gives CDR1 SGHAT, CDR2 FQNNGV. The CDR3 DNA sequence: TGTGCCAGCAGCCCGCCGGGGGGAGGCAAAAACATTCAGTACTTC. Translated: CASSPPGGGKNIQYF.

V and J are TRBV11-1 and TRBJ1-1; 11 bases agree with TRBD1. This CDR3 has 16 amino acids. J lost 6 bases, V lost 2 bases, and 8 bases had no gene match. CDR1 is SGHAT and CDR2 is FQDESV in the germline V gene (reference sequence). In nucleotides, the CDR3 is TGTGCCAGCAGCTTATCCGGGACAGGGGGTATCGCTGAAGCTTTCTTT. Translation: CASSLSGTGGIAEAFF.

The J gene is TRBJ2-4, the V gene TRBV3-1 (or the pseudogene TRBV3-2), with a tentative D call TRBD2 (5 bases). Deletions cut 0 bases from V and 6 bases from J, with 12 bases between. Per germline, CDR1 LGHDT and CDR2 YNNKEL (reference sequence). The CDR3 runs to 15 residues. The CDR3: CASSQEASGINIQYF. CDR3 DNA: TGTGCCAGCAGCCAAGAGGCTTCCGGGATAAACATTCAGTACTTC.

This clone was counted between two and nine times. The genes are TRBV11-1 and TRBJ1-1; no reliable D call. The germline V gene has CDR1 SGHAT and CDR2 FQDESV (reference sequence). The CDR3 extends over 14 amino acids. The germline V and J ends were trimmed by 2 bases and 1 base, with 8 bases remaining between them. The CDR3 DNA sequence: TGTGCCAGCAGCTTAATGACACGGAACACTGAAGCTTTCTTT. The encoded protein is CASSLMTRNTEAFF.

This chain joins TRBV7-9 and TRBJ1-3, with 9 bases matching TRBD1. The CDR3 consists of 17 residues. Unmatched junction bases numbered 12, after V lost 5 bases and J lost 4 bases. Germline CDR1 reads SEHNR; CDR2 reads FQNEAQ (reference sequence). In nucleotides, the CDR3 is TGTGCCAGCAGCAGAAATCCCGGGACAGGGCCCGGAAACACCATATATTTT. This codes for CASSRNPGTGPGNTIYF. Using reference TRBV7-9 and TRBJ1-3 for the parts outside the CDR3, the full variable domain is DTGVSQNPRHKITKRGQNVTFRCDPISEHNRLYWYRQTLGQGPEFLTYFQNEAQLEKSRLLSDRFSAERPKGSFSTLEIQRTEQGDSAMYLCASSRNPGTGPGNTIYFGEGSWLTVV.

This clone was counted a single time. The chain carries TRBV5-1 and TRBJ1-1, with 7 positions matching TRBD1. This CDR3 has 15 amino acids. With 5 bases clipped from V and 4 bases from J, the junction kept 11 bases outside the gene matches. Germline-derived CDR1 and CDR2 are SGHRS and YFSETQ. The CDR3 sequence is CASRDQGGVGTEAFF. CDR3 bases: TGCGCCAGCAGAGACCAGGGGGGCGTTGGCACTGAAGCTTTCTTT.

The chain is built from TRBV5-1 and TRBJ2-7, with 10 bases lining up with TRBD1. Germline V gives CDR1 SGHRS, CDR2 YFSETQ. This CDR3 is 17 amino acids long. Trimming at V came to 4 bases and at J to 0 bases, leaving 10 bases not matched to a gene. As DNA, the CDR3 is TGCGCCAGCAGCACCGGGACAGGGGTGTTAGGCTCCTACGAGCAGTACTTC. Protein sequence: CASSTGTGVLGSYEQYF.

The CDR3 DNA reads TGTGCCAGTAGTATCGTCCGGGGGTCACATCAGCCCCAGCATTTT. This translates into CASSIVRGSHQPQHF. V usage is TRBV19 and J usage is TRBJ1-5, with D possibly TRBD1 on 5 matching bases. V dropped 3 bases and J dropped 5 bases, with 14 bases sitting between them. Germline-derived CDR1 and CDR2 are LNHDA and SQIVND (reference sequence). The CDR3 runs 15 residues.

V is TRBV9 and J is TRBJ1-2; D is perhaps TRBD1 (5 bases). The CDR3 loop spans 14 amino acids. Trimming pared 3 bases from V and 4 bases from J, leaving 13 bases between. CDR1 is SGDLS, CDR2 YYNGEE, per germline. The CDR3 bases are TGTGCCAGCAGCGCCCGGGACGGGAGCTATGGCTACACCTTC. Amino acid sequence: CASSARDGSYGYTF.

The rearrangement joins TRBV27 to TRBJ1-2, with 8 positions matching TRBD1. The CDR3 is 14 amino acids. With 6 bases clipped from V and 8 bases from J, the junction kept 11 bases outside the gene matches. Germline CDR1 MNHEY, CDR2 SMNVEV (reference sequence). The DNA for the CDR3 is TGTGCCAGCAGAACCGACAGGGGCCTTGAGGGCTACACCTTC. It codes for CASRTDRGLEGYTF.

This clone showed up just once. The J gene is TRBJ2-3, the V gene TRBV2, with 8 bases that match TRBD2. Germline loops: CDR1 SNHLY, CDR2 FYNNEI. The CDR3 extends over 14 amino acids. J gave up 4 bases and V 4 bases, and 4 bases lay outside the gene matches. The CDR3 DNA follows: TGTGCCAGCAGTGTGCGGGGGGTTTCAGATACGCAGTATTTT. This codes for CASSVRGVSDTQYF.

This rearrangement joins TRBV19 to TRBJ2-7; 7 positions agree with TRBD1. The CDR3 spans 15 residues. CDR1 LNHDA and CDR2 SQIVND come from the germline V gene (reference sequence). The V segment lost 1 base and the J segment 2 bases; nucleotides outside the gene matches: 5. DNA of the CDR3: TGTGCCAGTAGTATAGCCCTGACAGGGCCCTACGAGCAGTACTTC. This sequence encodes CASSIALTGPYEQYF.

As for this clone: The junction departs from germline at one end; a sequencing error may be responsible. This chain links TRBV15 with TRBJ2-5; weak D call: TRBD2 (7 bases). Germline CDR1 and CDR2: LNHNV and YYDKDF (reference sequence). The CDR3 is 17 residues long. The CDR3 here is CATSSLGGVATQATQYF. Written as DNA, the CDR3 is TGTGCCACCAGCTCCCTAGGGGGGGTGGCCACGCAAGCGACCCAGTACTTC. The full variable domain, rest sourced from reference TRBV15 and TRBJ2-5, is DAMVIQNPRYQVTQFGKPVTLSCSQTLNHNVMYWYQQKSSQAPKLLFHYYDKDFNNEADTPDNFQSRRPNTSFCFLDIRSPGLGDTAMYLCATSSLGGVATQATQYFGPGTRLLVL.

This rearrangement joins TRBV19 to TRBJ1-5; D ambiguous. This CDR3 is 15 amino acids long. The germline V and J ends were trimmed by 2 bases and 3 bases, with 11 bases remaining between them. Per the germline V gene, CDR1 is LNHDA and CDR2 is SQIVND (reference sequence). The CDR3 spells CASSIRAGNNQPQHF. Here the CDR3 DNA reads TGTGCCAGTAGTATAAGGGCGGGGAACAATCAGCCCCAGCATTTT.

J is TRBJ2-1 and V is TRBV29-1; 7 positions match TRBD1. Germline V gene lookup returns CDR1 SQVTM and CDR2 ANQGSEA. The junction had 5 bases not matched to a gene; V was cut back by 1 base and J by 2 bases. The CDR3 is made up of 15 amino acids. CDR3 amino acids: CSVEADRVPYNEQFF. CDR3 nucleotide sequence: TGCAGCGTTGAAGCCGACAGGGTTCCCTACAATGAGCAGTTCTTC.